One and the same sample provided the 21 T cell receptor beta chains below, sequenced in a study of cytomegalovirus exposure and HLA in healthy donors. 13 Jbeta primers and 60 Vbeta primers were used for the PCR. TCRdb's table, derived via immunoSEQ multiplex PCR, lists solely in-frame clones and lacks some. Of under 200,000 clones in the sample, roughly 80% were seen once. The sequenced sample was PBMCs. The receptors stem from a woman aged 30 to 39 in good health and CMV-seropositive.

This clone was seen just once. V usage is TRBV6-5 and J usage is TRBJ1-3; 9 nucleotides align to TRBD1. The CDR3 is 16 residues long. J gave up 5 bases and V 8 bases, and 13 bases lay outside the gene matches. CDR1 and CDR2 from the germline V gene are MNHEY and SVGAGI. CDR3 region: CASRSGQGSARNTIYF. CDR3 DNA: TGTGCCAGCCGTTCCGGACAGGGGAGTGCGCGAAACACCATATATTTT.

This clone was counted between two and nine times. This sequence joins TRBV4-3 and TRBJ1-5; no clear D. There are 15 residues in the CDR3. V was trimmed by 4 bases and J by 3 bases, leaving 13 bases between them. The germline gives CDR1 LGHNA, CDR2 YSLEER. The CDR3 sequence: CASSPSRGPNQPQHF. DNA for the CDR3: TGCGCCAGCAGCCCCAGCAGAGGTCCCAATCAGCCCCAGCATTTT.

This sequence joins TRBV6-1 and TRBJ2-7; TRBD1 agrees at 7 bases. The CDR3 runs to 14 residues. The germline V gene encodes CDR1 MNHNS and CDR2 SASEGT. After removal of 6 bases from V and 2 bases from J, the junction contained 7 bases not matched to a gene. The CDR3 is CASSSGTEAYEQYF. The CDR3 coding sequence is TGTGCCAGCAGCTCCGGGACAGAAGCCTACGAGCAGTACTTC.

The V call is TRBV4-3, the J call TRBJ2-1; unclear D gene. The length of the CDR3 is 12 residues. Trimming cost V 3 bases and J 8 bases, with 8 bases left between them. Germline assignment: CDR1 LGHNA and CDR2 YSLEER. CDR3 amino acids: CASSQRSYEQFF. The CDR3 region has the DNA TGCGCCAGCAGCCAGAGGTCTTATGAGCAGTTCTTC.

The rearrangement links TRBV28 to TRBJ2-1, with D perhaps matching TRBD1 (6 bases). The ends were cut back, 6 bases at V and 1 base at J, with 13 bases in the middle. The CDR3 is 15 amino acids. Per germline, CDR1 MDHEN and CDR2 SYDVKM. The CDR3 nucleotides read TGTGCCAGCAGGGAACAGGGATCTTCCTACAATGAGCAGTTCTTC. Amino acid sequence: CASREQGSSYNEQFF.

This chain joins TRBV27 and TRBJ1-4, with D unclear. The CDR3 runs 12 residues. The V gene lost 7 bases and the J gene lost 7 bases, with 10 bases spanning the gap. CDR1 is MNHEY, CDR2 SMNVEV, per germline (reference sequence). The CDR3 loop reads CASTQRGEKLFF. DNA for the CDR3: TGTGCCAGCACCCAGAGAGGTGAAAAACTGTTTTTT.

This chain uses TRBV6-1 with TRBJ1-3; D call uncertain. Germline V gene lookup returns CDR1 MNHNS and CDR2 SASEGT. Trimming took off 6 bases at V and 2 bases at J, with 11 bases between the two ends. The CDR3 spans 14 residues. For the CDR3, the DNA is TGTGCCAGCAGCCCTACGAATCCTGGAAACACCATATATTTT. Translating it yields CASSPTNPGNTIYF.

This clone has ten or more counts. The chain recombines TRBV28 with TRBJ1-1; 9 bases are shared with TRBD1. Trimming at V came to 5 bases and at J to 1 base, leaving 14 bases not matched to a gene. The V gene's germline CDR1 is MDHEN and CDR2 SYDVKM. The CDR3 is 18 residues long. The CDR3 DNA is TGTGCCAGCAGTGCCCCGGGACAGGGTGCATGGGCGAACACTGAAGCTTTCTTT. Encoded protein: CASSAPGQGAWANTEAFF.

The chain uses TRBV4-2 and TRBJ1-4; D is unresolved. Trimming took 0 bases from V and 0 from J, leaving 8 bases between them. This CDR3 comprises 16 residues. Germline CDR1 reads LGHNA; CDR2 reads YNFKEQ. CDR3 region: CASSQDPGSTNEKLFF. The DNA for the CDR3 is TGTGCCAGCAGCCAAGATCCGGGGTCAACTAATGAAAAACTGTTTTTT.

The gene calls are TRBV2 and TRBJ2-6, with unresolved D. The length of the CDR3 is 13 residues. Trimming removed 5 bases from V and 4 bases from J, with 6 bases in between. The V gene's germline CDR1 is SNHLY and CDR2 FYNNEI. The CDR3 reads CASSSSGANVLTF. CDR3 in DNA: TGTGCCAGCAGTTCGTCCGGGGCCAACGTCCTGACTTTC.

This chain connects TRBV28 to TRBJ1-1; 7 nucleotides line up with TRBD1. CDR3 size: 15 residues. V trimming: 6 bases; J trimming: 0 bases; junction bases outside the gene matches: 7. Germline CDR1 MDHEN, CDR2 SYDVKM. The CDR3 region is CASRTMTGLNTEAFF. CDR3 bases: TGTGCCAGCAGAACAATGACAGGGCTGAACACTGAAGCTTTCTTT.

This clone has more than one count but fewer than ten. The chain is built from TRBV5-1 and TRBJ2-6, with 7 bases identical to TRBD1. Per germline, CDR1 SGHRS and CDR2 YFSETQ. The CDR3 length is 17 residues. V lost 0 bases and J lost 2; bases outside the gene matches: 5. The CDR3 sequence: CASSLGEGAPGANVLTF. DNA of the CDR3: TGCGCCAGCAGCTTGGGCGAGGGGGCGCCTGGGGCCAACGTCCTGACTTTC.

The chain combines TRBV10-3 with TRBJ2-5, with TRBD2 identical over 7 bases. The V gene's germline CDR1 is ENHRY and CDR2 SYGVKD. The CDR3 contains 13 residues. V lost 7 bases, J lost 2 bases, and 4 bases stayed unmatched. The DNA of the CDR3 is TGTGCCATCAACCGGGGGGTGCAAGAGACCCAGTACTTC. This gives the protein CAINRGVQETQYF.

The chain carries TRBV2 and TRBJ2-5; tentative D call: TRBD2 (5 bases). The CDR3 is 14 residues long. CDR1 and CDR2 (germline): SNHLY, FYNNEI. V was cut by 5 bases and J by 1 base, with 11 bases left in between. DNA for the CDR3: TGTGCCAGCAGTCGTTGGCGGGTCCAAGAGACCCAGTACTTC. Translation: CASSRWRVQETQYF.

This clone has a single count. The V and J genes are TRBV5-8 and TRBJ2-1, with D tentatively TRBD1 (5 bases). The CDR3 runs 14 residues. Germline values: CDR1 SGHTS, CDR2 YDEGEE. Trimming stripped 2 bases from V and 9 bases from J, with 15 bases between. The CDR3 region has the DNA TGTGCCAGCAGCTTTGAACAGGTATTTGGTGAGCAGTTCTTC. Translating it yields CASSFEQVFGEQFF.

The chain uses TRBV10-1 and TRBJ2-1; 7 positions match TRBD2. This CDR3 has 16 amino acids. Germline CDR1 reads WNHNN; CDR2 reads SYGVQD (reference sequence). V lost 4 bases and J lost 4; bases outside the gene matches: 10. CDR3 protein: CASSAAEAGVYNEQFF. The CDR3 DNA sequence: TGCGCCAGCAGTGCCGCGGAGGCGGGGGTATACAATGAGCAGTTCTTC.

The rearrangement uses TRBV4-3 and TRBJ2-2; 9 nucleotides agree with TRBD2. The CDR3 contains 19 residues. The V and J ends lost 1 base and 2 bases, in that order; junction bases with no gene match: 11. Per germline, CDR1 LGHNA and CDR2 YSLEER. CDR3 nucleotides: TGCGCCAGCAGCCAAGTCGTAGCGGGGGACCTTTTCAACACCGGGGAGCTGTTTTTT. Translation: CASSQVVAGDLFNTGELFF.

The rearrangement uses TRBV19 and TRBJ2-1, with 11 positions matching TRBD2. This CDR3 has 16 residues. V shed 2 bases and J 3 bases; nucleotides not matched to a gene: 3. Per the germline V gene, CDR1 is LNHDA and CDR2 is SQIVND (reference sequence). As DNA, the CDR3 is TGTGCCAGTAGTATATTCGGGACTAGCGGCTACAATGAGCAGTTCTTC. Amino acids: CASSIFGTSGYNEQFF.

The V call is TRBV5-1, the J call TRBJ1-1; no firm D call. This CDR3 has 15 amino acids. Deletions cut 0 bases from V and 1 base from J, with 10 bases between. Germline V gene lookup returns CDR1 SGHRS and CDR2 YFSETQ. The CDR3 is CASSLVGSANTEAFF. DNA for the CDR3: TGCGCCAGCAGCTTGGTCGGGTCCGCGAACACTGAAGCTTTCTTT.

The rearrangement joins TRBV25-1 to TRBJ2-5; tentatively, D is TRBD2 (6 bases). The closer fit of TRBJ2-7 to the DNA end suggests the J call may be wrong. CDR1 is MGHDK, CDR2 SYGVNS, per germline. The CDR3 extends over 14 amino acids. CDR3 bases: TGTGCCAGCAGGAAGTCGGGAGAAGGCTACGAGCAGTACTTC. It specifies CASRKSGEGYEQYF.

This rearrangement joins TRBV5-6 to TRBJ1-2, with TRBD1 identical over 7 bases. The junction had 14 bases not matched to a gene; V was cut back by 4 bases and J by 8 bases. The CDR3 loop spans 15 amino acids. Germline V gene sequence: CDR1 SGHDT, CDR2 YYEEEE. Written as DNA, the CDR3 is TGTGCCAGCAGCGCCCCTGGACAGGCTCTATTAGGCTACACCTTC. It translates to CASSAPGQALLGYTF.